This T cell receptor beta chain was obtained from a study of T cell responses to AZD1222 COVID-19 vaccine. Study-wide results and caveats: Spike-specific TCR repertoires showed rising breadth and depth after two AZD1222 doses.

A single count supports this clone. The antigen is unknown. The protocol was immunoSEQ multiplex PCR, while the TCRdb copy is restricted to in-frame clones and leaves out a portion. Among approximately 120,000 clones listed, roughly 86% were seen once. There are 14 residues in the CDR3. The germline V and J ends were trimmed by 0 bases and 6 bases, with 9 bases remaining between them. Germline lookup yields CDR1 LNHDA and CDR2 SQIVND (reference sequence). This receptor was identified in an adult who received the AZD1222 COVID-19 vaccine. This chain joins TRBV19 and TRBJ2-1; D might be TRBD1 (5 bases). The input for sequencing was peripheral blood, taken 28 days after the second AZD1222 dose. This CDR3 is CASSIEQGFNEQFF. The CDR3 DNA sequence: TGTGCCAGTAGTATAGAGCAGGGTTTCAATGAGCAGTTCTTC.